These 30 T cell receptor beta chains originate from one sample sequenced in a study of cytomegalovirus exposure and HLA in healthy donors. With 60 Vbeta and 13 Jbeta primers, the PCR was carried out. Data came from immunoSEQ multiplex PCR; TCRdb stores just in-frame clones and leaves some out. Seen here are around 120,000 clones, 70% to 85% observed once, and the top ten hold less than 5.5%. The sample was PBMCs. These receptor sequences come from a man aged 50 or older in good health and CMV-seropositive.

The chain couples TRBV7-9 to TRBJ1-2; unclear D gene. This CDR3 contains 15 residues. Trimming pared 6 bases from V and 5 bases from J, leaving 19 bases between. Germline CDR1 reads SEHNR; CDR2 reads FQNEAQ (reference sequence). The CDR3 here is CASRPMGGVWYGYTF. Written as DNA, the CDR3 is TGTGCCAGCAGACCGATGGGCGGGGTTTGGTATGGCTACACCTTC.

The table lists this clone with a few counts. The chain recombines TRBV7-9 with TRBJ1-2; D not resolved. Germline CDR1 SEHNR, CDR2 FQNEAQ (reference sequence). Trimming took off 5 bases at V and 8 bases at J, with 9 bases between the two ends. The CDR3 runs 11 residues. CDR3 in amino acids: CASSRSVGYTF. The CDR3 DNA reads TGTGCCAGCAGCCGTAGTGTGGGCTACACCTTC.

This chain connects TRBV7-9 to TRBJ2-5; D might be TRBD2 (5 bases). V shed 6 bases and J shed 1 base, with 18 bases lying between them. The CDR3 covers 16 residues. Germline assignment: CDR1 SEHNR and CDR2 FQNEAQ (reference sequence). The CDR3 DNA is TGTGCCAGCAGTCTCCCAGCGGCCGGGCCCCAAGAGACCCAGTACTTC. This translates into CASSLPAAGPQETQYF.

J is TRBJ2-3 and V is TRBV18, with D tentatively TRBD1 (6 bases). The CDR3 is made up of 13 amino acids. V lost 5 bases, J lost 5 bases, and 11 bases lay in between. Per germline, CDR1 KGHSH and CDR2 LQKENI. The CDR3 protein is CASSSGAGDTQYF. DNA for the CDR3: TGTGCCAGCTCATCAGGGGCGGGAGATACGCAGTATTTT.

The genes are TRBV19 and TRBJ2-3, with 16 bases aligning to TRBD2. The V and J ends lost 4 bases and 4 bases, in that order; junction bases with no gene match: 8. Per the germline V gene, CDR1 is LNHDA and CDR2 is SQIVND (reference sequence). CDR3 size: 18 residues. DNA for the CDR3: TGTGCCAGTAGTAGGACCGGGACTAGCGGGAGGGGCGCAGATACGCAGTATTTT. Translation gives CASSRTGTSGRGADTQYF.

This sequence joins TRBV19 and TRBJ1-5; D is undetermined. The CDR3 consists of 16 residues. Trimming cost V 5 bases and J 2 bases, with 16 bases left between them. Germline CDR1 and CDR2: LNHDA and SQIVND (reference sequence). CDR3 nucleotide sequence: TGTGCCAGTAGTTCCGGCGGGAGGGTTGGCAATCAGCCCCAGCATTTT. This translates into CASSSGGRVGNQPQHF.

This clone has only a few counts. V is TRBV20-1 and J is TRBJ2-5; D unresolved. Trimming left V 3 bases short and J 10 bases short, with 6 bases between. There are 9 residues in the CDR3. Germline values: CDR1 DFQATT, CDR2 SNEGSKA (reference sequence). The chain's CDR3 is CSARSDQYF. CDR3 nucleotides: TGCAGTGCTAGGAGTGACCAGTACTTC.

The chain carries TRBV12-5 and TRBJ1-2, with D tentatively TRBD1 (5 bases). Trimming removed 1 base at V and 4 bases at J, with 16 bases between. Germline CDR1 reads LGHNT; CDR2 reads FRNRAP. The CDR3 is 16 amino acids. CDR3 sequence reads: CASGLAGGAGSYGYTF. The DNA for the CDR3 is TGTGCTAGTGGTTTGGCCGGTGGGGCAGGCTCCTATGGCTACACCTTC.

Here the CDR3 DNA reads TGTGCCAGCAGTCCTTCGGGACAGACAAGGCACTATGGCTACACCTTC. Amino acids: CASSPSGQTRHYGYTF. The chain recombines TRBV27 with TRBJ1-2; 7 nucleotides agree with TRBD1. Germline loops: CDR1 MNHEY, CDR2 SMNVEV (reference sequence). The CDR3 runs 16 residues. Unmatched junction bases numbered 12, after V lost 5 bases and J lost 3 bases.

This chain links TRBV30 with TRBJ2-1, with TRBD1 as a possible D gene (6 bases). The V end was cut by 0 bases, the J end by 7 bases, with 16 bases between. The CDR3 has 15 residues. Germline-derived CDR1 and CDR2 are GTSNPN and SVGIG (reference sequence). The DNA of the CDR3 is TGTGCCTGGAGTGTAGGTTCAGCGAGGGGGAATGAGCAGTTCTTC. Translated, it gives CAWSVGSARGNEQFF.

The rearrangement uses TRBV4-3 and TRBJ2-1; D might be TRBD1 (6 bases). Germline-derived CDR1 and CDR2 are LGHNA and YSLEER. The CDR3 consists of 16 residues. V dropped 1 base and J dropped 4 bases, with 14 bases sitting between them. The chain's CDR3 is CASSQVWGRRYNEQFF. Here the CDR3 DNA reads TGCGCCAGCAGCCAAGTATGGGGGCGCCGTTACAATGAGCAGTTCTTC.

V usage is TRBV5-1 and J usage is TRBJ2-7, with a weak D call TRBD2 (5 bases). Looked up from germline, CDR1 is SGHRS and CDR2 is YFSETQ. V was pared by 2 bases and J by 4 bases, with 13 bases between. This CDR3 region has 14 residues. The CDR3 DNA follows: TGCGCCAGCAGCTTAAGTTCGAGGGAGTACGAGCAGTACTTC. Translated, it gives CASSLSSREYEQYF. Filled out from reference TRBV5-1 and TRBJ2-7, the complete variable domain reads KAGVTQTPRYLIKTRGQQVTLSCSPISGHRSVSWYQQTPGQGLQFLFEYFSETQRNKGNFPGRFSGRQFSNSRSEMNVSTLELGDSALYLCASSLSSREYEQYFGPGTRLTVT.

The chain is built from TRBV5-1 and TRBJ2-5; D might be TRBD1 (6 bases). Germline CDR1 reads SGHRS; CDR2 reads YFSETQ. Trimming took off 2 bases at V and 0 bases at J, with 17 bases between the two ends. This CDR3 has 17 amino acids. Here the CDR3 DNA reads TGCGCCAGCAGCTTAGGGGCGCAGCAGGGGAACCAAGAGACCCAGTACTTC. It codes for CASSLGAQQGNQETQYF. Combining the CDR3 with reference TRBV5-1 and TRBJ2-5 gives the whole variable domain KAGVTQTPRYLIKTRGQQVTLSCSPISGHRSVSWYQQTPGQGLQFLFEYFSETQRNKGNFPGRFSGRQFSNSRSEMNVSTLELGDSALYLCASSLGAQQGNQETQYFGPGTRLLVL.

This clone was detected once. This chain connects TRBV4-2 to TRBJ2-3, with 8 bases aligning to TRBD1. CDR1 is LGHNA and CDR2 is YNFKEQ in the germline V gene. This CDR3 has 18 amino acids. Trimming took 6 bases from V and 3 from J; bases not matched to a gene: 17. The DNA of the CDR3 is TGTGCCAGCAGTCCAAGCCCTCCCCGGACAGGGCCTACAGATACGCAGTATTTT. The encoded protein is CASSPSPPRTGPTDTQYF.

This chain connects TRBV19 to TRBJ1-4; 8 positions match TRBD1. V was clipped by 4 bases and J by 8 bases; unmatched bases: 9. The CDR3 loop spans 15 amino acids. Germline CDR1 and CDR2: LNHDA and SQIVND (reference sequence). CDR3 sequence: CASSTLDREGEKLFF. As DNA, the CDR3 is TGTGCCAGTAGTACGCTGGACAGGGAGGGGGAAAAACTGTTTTTT.

The V and J genes are TRBV10-1 and TRBJ2-7; 12 nucleotides line up with TRBD2. V shed 0 bases, J shed 4 bases, and the junction held 7 bases outside the gene matches. Germline V gene data show CDR1 as WNHNN and CDR2 as SYGVQD (reference sequence). The CDR3 is 17 amino acids. The CDR3 DNA sequence: TGCGCCAGCAGTGAGTCCCCTAGCGGGAGGGATGGTTACGAGCAGTACTTC. Translation gives CASSESPSGRDGYEQYF.

The V call is TRBV10-2, the J call TRBJ1-1, with a weak D call TRBD1 (5 bases). The V gene's germline CDR1 is WSHSY and CDR2 SAAADI. Trimming removed 6 bases at V and 0 bases at J, with 11 bases between. CDR3 length: 14 amino acids. The CDR3 DNA sequence: TGCGCCAGCAGCGCTGACAGCATGAACACTGAAGCTTTCTTT. It encodes CASSADSMNTEAFF.

V is TRBV2 and J is TRBJ1-6; 9 bases fit TRBD1. The CDR3 covers 14 residues. Trimming cost V 3 bases and J 10 bases; bases outside gene matches: 4. Germline values: CDR1 SNHLY, CDR2 FYNNEI. The CDR3 region has the DNA TGTGCCAGCAGTGACGGGACAGGGTCCTCACCCCTCCACTTT. This sequence encodes CASSDGTGSSPLHF.

The rearrangement joins TRBV9 to TRBJ1-6, with D possibly TRBD1 on 5 matching bases. Germline assignment: CDR1 SGDLS and CDR2 YYNGEE. Trimming removed 0 bases at V and 2 bases at J, with 9 bases between. This CDR3 has 16 residues. The CDR3 region is CASSVDGAPYNSPLHF. Written as DNA, the CDR3 is TGTGCCAGCAGCGTAGATGGGGCCCCCTATAATTCACCCCTCCACTTT. The entire variable domain, with the rest obtained from reference TRBV9 and TRBJ1-6, is as follows: DSGVTQTPKHLITATGQRVTLRCSPRSGDLSVYWYQQSLDQGLQFLIQYYNGEERAKGNILERFSAQQFPDLHSELNLSSLELGDSALYFCASSVDGAPYNSPLHFGNGTRLTVT.

In this sample, this clone turned up once. The rearrangement joins TRBV18 to TRBJ2-7; a weak D match, TRBD1 (6 bases). CDR3 length equals 14 residues. Between the trimmed V and J ends, which lost 4 bases and 2 bases, there was a span of 12 bases. Germline assignment: CDR1 KGHSH and CDR2 LQKENI. The DNA for the CDR3 is TGTGCCAGCTCACTGGGGGCCGGAGCCTACGAGCAGTACTTC. Translating it yields CASSLGAGAYEQYF.

The V and J genes are TRBV11-2 and TRBJ2-1; TRBD2 agrees at 12 bases. The CDR3 spans 14 residues. Germline V gives CDR1 SGHAT, CDR2 FQNNGV. J gave up 10 bases and V 5 bases, and 6 bases lay outside the gene matches. In DNA form, the CDR3 reads TGTGCCAGCAGCGTGACTAGCGGGGGTACAGAGCAGTTCTTC. Encoded protein: CASSVTSGGTEQFF.

The chain's CDR3 is CASAGTGGVVGQPQHF. The CDR3 DNA follows: TGTGCCAGTGCCGGGACAGGGGGGGTCGTAGGTCAGCCCCAGCATTTT. V is TRBV19 and J is TRBJ1-5; 11 bases line up with TRBD1. V lost 8 bases and J lost 6; bases outside the gene matches: 12. The CDR3 runs 16 residues. Germline V gene data show CDR1 as LNHDA and CDR2 as SQIVND (reference sequence). Based on the CDR3 plus reference TRBV19 and TRBJ1-5, the full variable domain is DGGITQSPKYLFRKEGQNVTLSCEQNLNHDAMYWYRQDPGQGLRLIYYSQIVNDFQKGDIAEGYSVSREKKESFPLTVTSAQKNPTAFYLCASAGTGGVVGQPQHFGDGTRLSIL.

Notes on this clone: Other DNA sequences of this sample code for an identical CDR3. The V call is TRBV5-4, the J call TRBJ2-7, with 13 bases lining up with TRBD2. CDR1 SGHNT and CDR2 YYREEE come from the germline V gene (reference sequence). This CDR3 contains 16 residues. V dropped 0 bases and J dropped 2; count of bases not matched to a gene: 2. The CDR3 coding sequence is TGTGCCAGCAGCTTGGCCGGGACTAGCGGGACCTACGAGCAGTACTTC. The encoded protein is CASSLAGTSGTYEQYF.

J is TRBJ2-5 and V is TRBV5-1; D possibly corresponds to TRBD1 (6 bases). TRBJ2-7 matches the DNA end more closely, so the J call is doubtful. Germline V lookup: CDR1 SGHRS, CDR2 YFSETQ. The CDR3 length is 17 residues. CDR3 DNA: TGCGCCAGCAGCTTGGGCATGCTTAGGGACACCTCCTACGAGCAGTACTTC. Translating it yields CASSLGMLRDTSYEQYF.

This clone appeared a few times. The gene calls are TRBV5-1 and TRBJ2-3; TRBD1 agrees at 11 bases. With 4 bases clipped from V and 4 bases from J, the junction kept 5 bases outside the gene matches. The CDR3 extends over 15 amino acids. Germline V gene data show CDR1 as SGHRS and CDR2 as YFSETQ. CDR3: CASSRGQGAPDTQYF. CDR3 in DNA: TGCGCCAGCAGCCGCGGACAGGGGGCCCCAGATACGCAGTATTTT.

This chain connects TRBV4-1 to TRBJ2-7; 8 positions agree with TRBD2. The CDR3 is 18 amino acids. J gave up 4 bases and V 0 bases, and 14 bases lay outside the gene matches. The germline gives CDR1 MGHRA, CDR2 YSYEKL. The CDR3 bases are TGCGCCAGCAGCCAAGAGACTAGCGTCTCCTTCTTTGGGTACGAGCAGTACTTC. Translated, it gives CASSQETSVSFFGYEQYF.

The chain joins TRBV6-5 to TRBJ2-7, with a tentative D call TRBD2 (6 bases). The CDR3 is made up of 15 amino acids. CDR1 MNHEY and CDR2 SVGAGI come from the germline V gene. V was cut by 0 bases and J by 1 base, with 10 bases left in between. DNA for the CDR3: TGTGCCAGCAGTTACTCAGGGCGGGGATCCTACGAGCAGTACTTC. Translation: CASSYSGRGSYEQYF.

V usage is TRBV5-1 and J usage is TRBJ2-3; D gene uncertain. Trimming pared 5 bases from V and 2 bases from J, leaving 9 bases between. The CDR3 loop spans 13 amino acids. Germline V gene lookup returns CDR1 SGHRS and CDR2 YFSETQ. The CDR3 here is CASRETPTDTQYF. DNA of the CDR3: TGCGCCAGCAGGGAGACTCCCACAGATACGCAGTATTTT.

This chain uses TRBV29-1 with TRBJ1-1; D is unresolved. CDR3 length equals 13 residues. Germline CDR1 reads SQVTM; CDR2 reads ANQGSEA. The V end was cut by 4 bases, the J end by 5 bases, with 14 bases between. CDR3 region: CSVGPVRGTEAFF. CDR3 DNA: TGCAGCGTTGGACCGGTCAGAGGAACTGAAGCTTTCTTT.

This clone has a handful of counts. This chain links TRBV27 with TRBJ1-2; 8 bases agree with TRBD1. This CDR3 has 15 amino acids. From germline, CDR1 is MNHEY and CDR2 SMNVEV (reference sequence). V shed 6 bases and J 8 bases; nucleotides not matched to a gene: 14. The CDR3 bases are TGTGCCAGCAGCCAGTCGGGACAGGTGGGAGGCGGCTACACCTTC. Translation: CASSQSGQVGGGYTF.